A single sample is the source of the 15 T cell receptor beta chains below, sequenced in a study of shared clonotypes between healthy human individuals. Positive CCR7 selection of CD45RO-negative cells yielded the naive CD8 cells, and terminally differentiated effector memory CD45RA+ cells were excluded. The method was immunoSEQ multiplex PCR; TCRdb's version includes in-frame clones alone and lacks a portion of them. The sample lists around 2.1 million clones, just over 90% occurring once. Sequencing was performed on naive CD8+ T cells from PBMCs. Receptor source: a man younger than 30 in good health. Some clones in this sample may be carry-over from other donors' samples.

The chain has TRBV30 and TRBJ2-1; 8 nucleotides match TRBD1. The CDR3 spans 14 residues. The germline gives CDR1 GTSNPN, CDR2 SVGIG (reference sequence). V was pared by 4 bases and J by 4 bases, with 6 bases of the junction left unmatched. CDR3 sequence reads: CAWNYRGLYNEQFF. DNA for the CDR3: TGTGCCTGGAACTACAGGGGGTTGTACAATGAGCAGTTCTTC.

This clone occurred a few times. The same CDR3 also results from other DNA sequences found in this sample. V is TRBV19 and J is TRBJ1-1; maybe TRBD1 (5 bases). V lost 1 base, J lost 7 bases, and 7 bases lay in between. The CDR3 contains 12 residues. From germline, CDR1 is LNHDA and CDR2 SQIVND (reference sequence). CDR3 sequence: CASSIGGGEAFF. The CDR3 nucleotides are TGTGCCAGTAGTATAGGTGGGGGTGAAGCTTTCTTT.

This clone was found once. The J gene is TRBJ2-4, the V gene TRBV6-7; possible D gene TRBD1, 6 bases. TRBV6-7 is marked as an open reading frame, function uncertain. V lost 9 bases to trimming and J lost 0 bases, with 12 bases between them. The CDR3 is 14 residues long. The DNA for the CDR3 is TGTGCCAGATCACAGGGTCTAGCCAAAAACATTCAGTACTTC. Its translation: CARSQGLAKNIQYF.

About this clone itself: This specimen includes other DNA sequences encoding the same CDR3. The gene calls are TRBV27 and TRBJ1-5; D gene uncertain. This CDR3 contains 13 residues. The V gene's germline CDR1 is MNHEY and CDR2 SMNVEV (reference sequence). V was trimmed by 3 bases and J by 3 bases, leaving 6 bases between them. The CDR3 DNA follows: TGTGCCAGCAGTTTTGGTCTCAATCAGCCCCAGCATTTT. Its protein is CASSFGLNQPQHF.

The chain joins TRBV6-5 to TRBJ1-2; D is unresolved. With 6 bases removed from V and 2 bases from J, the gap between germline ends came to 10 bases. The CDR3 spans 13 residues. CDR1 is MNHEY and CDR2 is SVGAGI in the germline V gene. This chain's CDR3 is CASSRSVNYGYTF. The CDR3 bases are TGTGCCAGCAGCCGCAGCGTGAACTATGGCTACACCTTC.

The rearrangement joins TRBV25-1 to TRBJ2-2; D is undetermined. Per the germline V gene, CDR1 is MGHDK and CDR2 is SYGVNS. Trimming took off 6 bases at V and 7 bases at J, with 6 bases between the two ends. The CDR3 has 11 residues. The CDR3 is CASSGHGELFF. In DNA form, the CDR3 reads TGTGCCAGCAGCGGCCACGGGGAGCTGTTTTTT.

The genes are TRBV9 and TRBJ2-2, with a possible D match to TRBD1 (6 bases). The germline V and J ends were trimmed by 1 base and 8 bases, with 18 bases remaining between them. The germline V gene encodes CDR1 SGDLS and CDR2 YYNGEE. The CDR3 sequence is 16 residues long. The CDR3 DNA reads TGTGCCAGCAGCGTAATCCGGGACATTGGGGCAGGGGAGCTGTTTTTT. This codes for CASSVIRDIGAGELFF.

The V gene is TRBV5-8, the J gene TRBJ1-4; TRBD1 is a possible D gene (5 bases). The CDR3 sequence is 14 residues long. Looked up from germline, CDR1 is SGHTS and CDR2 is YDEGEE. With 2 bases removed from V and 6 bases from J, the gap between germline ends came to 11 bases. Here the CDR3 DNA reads TGTGCCAGCAGCTTAGTTGGGGGATATGAAAAACTGTTTTTT. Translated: CASSLVGGYEKLFF.

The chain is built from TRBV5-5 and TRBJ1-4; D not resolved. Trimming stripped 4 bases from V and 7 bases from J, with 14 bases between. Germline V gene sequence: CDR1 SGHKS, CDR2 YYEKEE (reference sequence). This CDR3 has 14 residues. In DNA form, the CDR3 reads TGTGCCAGCAGCCCCGGCCGCCACCCTGAAAAACTGTTTTTT. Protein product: CASSPGRHPEKLFF. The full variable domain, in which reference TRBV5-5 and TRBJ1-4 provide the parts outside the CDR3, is DAGVTQSPTHLIKTRGQQVTLRCSPISGHKSVSWYQQVLGQGPQFIFQYYEKEERGRGNFPDRFSARQFPNYSSELNVNALLLGDSALYLCASSPGRHPEKLFFGSGTQLSVL.

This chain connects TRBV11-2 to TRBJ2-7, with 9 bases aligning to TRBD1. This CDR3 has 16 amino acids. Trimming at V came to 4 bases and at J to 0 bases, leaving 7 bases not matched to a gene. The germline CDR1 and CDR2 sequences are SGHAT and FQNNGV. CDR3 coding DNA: TGTGCCAGCAGCTCTAGAGGACAGGGGAGCTCCTACGAGCAGTACTTC. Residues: CASSSRGQGSSYEQYF.

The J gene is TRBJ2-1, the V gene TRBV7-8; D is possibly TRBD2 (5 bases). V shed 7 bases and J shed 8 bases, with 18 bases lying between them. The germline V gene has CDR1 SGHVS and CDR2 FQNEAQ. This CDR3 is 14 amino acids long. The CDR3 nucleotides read TGTGCCAGCACCCCTTATCGGAGTAGCGATGAGCAGTTCTTC. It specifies CASTPYRSSDEQFF.

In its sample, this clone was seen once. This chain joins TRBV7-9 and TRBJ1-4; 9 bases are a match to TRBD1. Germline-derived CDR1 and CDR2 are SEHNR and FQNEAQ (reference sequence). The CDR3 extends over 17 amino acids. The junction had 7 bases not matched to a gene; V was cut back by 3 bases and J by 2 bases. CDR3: CASSFPTGGTTNEKLFF. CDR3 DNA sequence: TGTGCCAGCAGCTTCCCCACAGGGGGCACCACTAATGAAAAACTGTTTTTT.

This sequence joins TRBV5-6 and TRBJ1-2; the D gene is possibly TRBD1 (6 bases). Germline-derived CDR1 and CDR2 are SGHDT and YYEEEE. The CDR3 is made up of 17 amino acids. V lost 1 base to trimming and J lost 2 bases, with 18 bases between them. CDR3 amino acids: CASSLYRVEGENYGYTF. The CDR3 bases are TGTGCCAGCAGCTTGTACCGAGTTGAGGGGGAGAACTATGGCTACACCTTC.

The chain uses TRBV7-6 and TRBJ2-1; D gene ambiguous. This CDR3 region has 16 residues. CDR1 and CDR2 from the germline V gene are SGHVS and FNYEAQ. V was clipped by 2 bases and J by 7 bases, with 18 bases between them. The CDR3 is CASSLPLGGEGNEQFF. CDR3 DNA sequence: TGTGCCAGCAGCTTACCATTGGGCGGAGAAGGGAATGAGCAGTTCTTC.

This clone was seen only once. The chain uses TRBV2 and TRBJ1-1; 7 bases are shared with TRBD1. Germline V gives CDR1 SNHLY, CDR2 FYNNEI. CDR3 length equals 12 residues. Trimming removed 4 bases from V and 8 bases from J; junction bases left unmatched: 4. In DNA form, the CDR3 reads TGTGCCAGCAGTGCGGGGACAGCCGAAGCTTTCTTT. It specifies CASSAGTAEAFF.